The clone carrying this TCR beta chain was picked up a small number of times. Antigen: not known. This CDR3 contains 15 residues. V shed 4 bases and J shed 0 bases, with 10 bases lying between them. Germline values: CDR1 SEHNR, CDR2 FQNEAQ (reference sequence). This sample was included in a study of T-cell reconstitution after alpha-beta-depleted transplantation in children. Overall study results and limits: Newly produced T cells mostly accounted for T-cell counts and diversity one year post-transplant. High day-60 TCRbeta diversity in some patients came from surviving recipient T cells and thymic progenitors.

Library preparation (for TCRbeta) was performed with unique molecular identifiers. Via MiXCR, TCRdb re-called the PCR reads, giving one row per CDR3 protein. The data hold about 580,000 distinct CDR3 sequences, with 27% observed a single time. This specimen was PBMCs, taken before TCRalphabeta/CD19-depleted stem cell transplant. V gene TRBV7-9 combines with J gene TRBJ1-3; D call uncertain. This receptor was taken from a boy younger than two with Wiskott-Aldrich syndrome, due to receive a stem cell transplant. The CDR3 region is CASSSSGFSGNTIYF. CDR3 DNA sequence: TGTGCCAGCAGCTCCTCAGGATTCTCTGGAAACACCATATATTTT.